This TCR beta chain was recorded in a study of blood T cell repertoires in COVID-19. CDR1 and CDR2 (germline): SEHNR, FQNEAQ (reference sequence). This CDR3 is built from 18 residues. Trimming removed 1 base at V and 0 bases at J, with 13 bases between. This table comes from immunoSEQ multiplex PCR, and its TCRdb copy is limited to in-frame clones, with some not included. The sample yields about 270,000 clones, 88% seen once. The clonotype originates from a woman aged 40 to 49 with acute COVID-19. Sequencing was carried out using PBMCs or T cells enriched from blood (not recorded which). J is TRBJ2-6 and V is TRBV7-9, with a possible D match to TRBD1 (5 bases). CDR3 protein: CASSLVGQGRSGANVLTF. The CDR3 DNA reads as TGTGCCAGCAGCTTAGTAGGCCAGGGCCGCTCTGGGGCCAACGTCCTGACTTTC.